This entry features one TCR beta chain sequence. Authors' processing steps: Cell counts per sample came from amplifying reference gene primers. TCRdb's table, derived via immunoSEQ multiplex PCR, lists solely in-frame clones and lacks some. V and J calls and clone size are those listed in that table; D and trimming were worked out from the DNA. The data contain about 73,000 clones, around 82% of them seen just once; the ten biggest clones take up roughly 5.4%. The sample belongs to a study of blood T cell repertoires in COVID-19. Overall study context: Both acute and convalescent COVID-19 samples were obtained from the United States, Italy and Spain. Nucleic acid was either cDNA or gDNA, and it came from T cells, B-cell-depleted T cells, or PBMCs.

The receptor's source is a man in his fifties or sixties with active COVID-19. Sequenced sample: peripheral blood.

CDR3 DNA: TGTGCTAGTGGTTTGGTCAGGGCCATGACCACAGATACGCAGTATTTT. It is translated as CASGLVRAMTTDTQYF. V is TRBV12-5 and J is TRBJ2-3, with D perhaps TRBD1 (5 bases). CDR1 LGHNT and CDR2 FRNRAP come from the germline V gene. The CDR3 loop spans 16 amino acids. V shed 0 bases and J shed 2 bases, with 12 bases lying between them.